Each of the 29 T cell receptor beta chains below was sequenced from the same sample in a study of pediatric ulcerative colitis (dated by TCRdb to the late 2010s). The library was produced with the immunoSEQ multiplex PCR assay. The clones in this table, taken by TCRdb from immuneACCESS, are in-frame only. Not every clone is retained; where verified, under half of the shortfall comes from an unresolved V gene, and the cause of the rest is unknown. This sample holds roughly 25,000 clones; more than 65% were observed only once. The ten largest clones add up to 7.5% to 9% of the sample. During colonoscopy, one to two pinch biopsies were obtained from the rectum for research purposes. Source material: gut tissue. Every receptor here comes from a boy aged 5-17 years with severe ulcerative colitis.

The chain is built from TRBV29-1 and TRBJ1-3, with 7 bases fitting TRBD1. CDR1 and CDR2 from the germline V gene are SQVTM and ANQGSEA. The trim removed 5 bases at V and 3 bases at J, leaving 7 bases unmatched. The CDR3 contains 14 residues. The CDR3 nucleotides read TGCAGCGTTTTAGGGACAGCCGATGGAAACACCATATATTTT. Its protein is CSVLGTADGNTIYF.

CDR3 protein: CASSQFGNPLASGTDTQYF. The DNA of the CDR3 is TGCGCCAGCAGCCAATTCGGCAACCCTTTGGCTAGCGGGACAGATACGCAGTATTTT. V gene TRBV4-1 combines with J gene TRBJ2-3, with TRBD2 matching over 8 bases. The germline V gene encodes CDR1 MGHRA and CDR2 YSYEKL. This CDR3 contains 19 residues. The J segment lost 3 bases and the V segment lost 2 bases, leaving 16 bases of the junction unmatched.

This clone has only one observation. The CDR3 DNA is TGTGCCTGGAGTGTGGGTTTGGGAGATGAGACCCAGTACTTC. It translates to CAWSVGLGDETQYF. The chain joins TRBV30 to TRBJ2-5, with a possible D match to TRBD2 (5 bases). The CDR3 runs to 14 residues. V was shortened by 0 bases and J by 5 bases, with 13 bases between the two germline ends. CDR1 and CDR2 (germline): GTSNPN, SVGIG (reference sequence).

This chain connects TRBV5-4 to TRBJ2-1, with 8 bases identical to TRBD2. CDR3 length: 15 residues. Unmatched junction bases numbered 4, after V lost 4 bases and J lost 1 base. Germline-derived CDR1 and CDR2 are SGHNT and YYREEE (reference sequence). CDR3 loop: CASSPTSGSYNEQFF. Here the CDR3 DNA reads TGTGCCAGCAGCCCCACTAGCGGATCCTACAATGAGCAGTTCTTC.

The chain employs TRBV5-1 and TRBJ2-7; 9 bases agree with TRBD2. The CDR3 consists of 14 residues. V shed 4 bases, J shed 5 bases, and the junction held 7 bases outside the gene matches. CDR1 is SGHRS, CDR2 YFSETQ, per germline. The CDR3 loop is CASSQGLASHEQYF. The CDR3 nucleotides are TGCGCCAGCAGCCAGGGACTAGCTTCCCACGAGCAGTACTTC.

The chain is built from TRBV5-5 and TRBJ2-1; 14 nucleotides align to TRBD2. Germline V gene lookup returns CDR1 SGHKS and CDR2 YYEKEE (reference sequence). The CDR3 spans 16 residues. Trimming at V came to 4 bases and at J to 6 bases, leaving 6 bases not matched to a gene. The CDR3 region has the DNA TGTGCCAGCAGCGGGACTAGCGGGAGAGCATTCAATGAGCAGTTCTTC. Amino acid sequence: CASSGTSGRAFNEQFF. Using reference TRBV5-5 and TRBJ2-1 for the parts outside the CDR3, the full variable domain is DAGVTQSPTHLIKTRGQQVTLRCSPISGHKSVSWYQQVLGQGPQFIFQYYEKEERGRGNFPDRFSARQFPNYSSELNVNALLLGDSALYLCASSGTSGRAFNEQFFGPGTRLTVL.

The V and J genes are TRBV5-4 and TRBJ1-2, with 10 bases matching TRBD1. V was pared by 4 bases and J by 1 base, with 4 bases of the junction left unmatched. CDR3 length: 15 residues. CDR1 and CDR2 (germline): SGHNT, YYREEE (reference sequence). The CDR3 here is CASSVDRGLNYGYTF. Here the CDR3 DNA reads TGTGCCAGCAGCGTCGACAGGGGGCTTAACTATGGCTACACCTTC.

This clone was counted a few times. The V call is TRBV7-2, the J call TRBJ1-2; D uncertain. The CDR3 contains 14 residues. Trimming stripped 0 bases from V and 6 bases from J, with 11 bases between. The germline CDR1 and CDR2 sequences are SGHTA and FQGNSA. The CDR3 region is CASSLAPLLDGYTF. In DNA form, the CDR3 reads TGTGCCAGCAGCTTAGCACCCCTACTGGATGGCTACACCTTC.

This clone came up a few times. The chain uses TRBV5-4 and TRBJ2-2; no reliable D call. Trimming stripped 4 bases from V and 3 bases from J, with 4 bases between. The germline V gene encodes CDR1 SGHNT and CDR2 YYREEE (reference sequence). The CDR3 consists of 12 residues. The CDR3 coding sequence is TGTGCCAGCAGCCCTTACACCGGGGAGCTGTTTTTT. Translated: CASSPYTGELFF.

This chain links TRBV5-1 with TRBJ2-6; D possibly corresponds to TRBD2 (6 bases). The CDR3 runs 17 residues. Trimming removed 5 bases at V and 1 base at J, with 16 bases between. Germline CDR1 is SGHRS and CDR2 is YFSETQ. DNA for the CDR3: TGCGCCAGCAGATTCGGGGGAGGATCGTCTGGGGCCAACGTCCTGACTTTC. This codes for CASRFGGGSSGANVLTF.

This chain links TRBV2 with TRBJ1-2; D is unclear. Germline CDR1 and CDR2: SNHLY and FYNNEI. This CDR3 is 11 amino acids long. V shed 2 bases and J shed 8 bases, with 6 bases lying between them. The CDR3 bases are TGTGCCAGCAGTGAACAAGTAGGCTACACCTTC. As protein: CASSEQVGYTF.

The V call is TRBV2, the J call TRBJ2-6; the match to TRBD2 covers 15 bases. CDR3 length: 19 residues. J was trimmed by 0 bases and V by 6 bases; bases with no gene match: 6. Germline assignment: CDR1 SNHLY and CDR2 FYNNEI. CDR3 region: CASSRTSGRAFSGANVLTF. CDR3 DNA sequence: TGTGCCAGCAGCCGGACTAGCGGGAGGGCCTTCTCTGGGGCCAACGTCCTGACTTTC.

This clone was observed a handful of times. The rearrangement links TRBV7-2 to TRBJ1-3; no clear D. CDR1 and CDR2 from the germline V gene are SGHTA and FQGNSA. V was trimmed by 3 bases and J by 4 bases, leaving 13 bases between them. CDR3 size: 15 residues. The CDR3 reads CASSLLSGTGNTIYF. Written as DNA, the CDR3 is TGTGCCAGCAGCTTGTTGTCGGGAACGGGAAACACCATATATTTT.

V is TRBV15 and J is TRBJ2-7; no reliable D call. The V gene lost 2 bases and the J gene lost 3 bases, with 11 bases spanning the gap. Germline CDR1 LNHNV, CDR2 YYDKDF (reference sequence). The CDR3 consists of 14 residues. CDR3 DNA sequence: TGTGCCACCAGCAGAAGGCGGTCCTACTACGAGCAGTACTTC. As protein: CATSRRRSYYEQYF.

The chain recombines TRBV18 with TRBJ1-2, with D unresolved. This CDR3 contains 14 residues. Per the germline V gene, CDR1 is KGHSH and CDR2 is LQKENI. Trimming pared 3 bases from V and 2 bases from J, leaving 10 bases between. The CDR3 region is CASSPDGKNYGYTF. The CDR3 nucleotides read TGTGCCAGCTCACCGGACGGGAAGAACTATGGCTACACCTTC.

This CDR3 is CASSEQENYGYTF. DNA of the CDR3: TGTGCCAGCTCCGAACAGGAGAACTATGGCTACACCTTC. The chain is built from TRBV18 and TRBJ1-2, with TRBD1 as a possible D gene (5 bases). The CDR3 extends over 13 amino acids. Germline V lookup: CDR1 KGHSH, CDR2 LQKENI. V dropped 6 bases and J dropped 2 bases, with 10 bases sitting between them.

The chain has TRBV7-8 and TRBJ2-1, with TRBD2 matching over 8 bases. The V gene's germline CDR1 is SGHVS and CDR2 FQNEAQ. Germline trimming cut 1 base from V and 9 bases from J; bases unmatched to any gene: 8. The length of the CDR3 is 15 residues. In nucleotides, the CDR3 is TGTGCCAGCAGCTTAGTAGCGGGAACCCGGGGTGAGCAGTTCTTC. Protein product: CASSLVAGTRGEQFF.

The chain uses TRBV25-1 and TRBJ2-7; tentative D call: TRBD1 (7 bases). V dropped 1 base and J dropped 0 bases, with 10 bases sitting between them. The CDR3 is 15 amino acids. Germline assignment: CDR1 MGHDK and CDR2 SYGVNS. This chain's CDR3 is CASSESRDSSYEQYF. The CDR3 DNA is TGTGCCAGCAGTGAATCGCGGGACAGCTCCTACGAGCAGTACTTC.

This chain links TRBV4-1 with TRBJ2-1, with D perhaps matching TRBD2 (7 bases). The germline V gene has CDR1 MGHRA and CDR2 YSYEKL. The CDR3 is 14 residues long. V was pared by 4 bases and J by 7 bases, with 14 bases between. The CDR3 loop is CASSRGGLGNEQFF. DNA of the CDR3: TGCGCCAGCAGCCGCGGGGGCTTGGGGAATGAGCAGTTCTTC.

The V call is TRBV4-2, the J call TRBJ2-7, with 9 positions matching TRBD2. The CDR3 totals 15 residues. The germline V gene has CDR1 LGHNA and CDR2 YNFKEQ. Trimming removed 2 bases from V and 2 bases from J; junction bases left unmatched: 4. The CDR3 region has the DNA TGTGCCAGCAGCCAACAGGCGGGGGGGACCTACGAGCAGTACTTC. Protein sequence: CASSQQAGGTYEQYF.

The chain is built from TRBV28 and TRBJ2-7, with D possibly being TRBD2 (6 bases). Trimming removed 5 bases from V and 0 bases from J, with 14 bases in between. CDR3 length: 15 residues. Germline lookup yields CDR1 MDHEN and CDR2 SYDVKM. CDR3 DNA sequence: TGTGCCAGCAGTGGTTCGGGGGTGACCTCCTACGAGCAGTACTTC. Protein: CASSGSGVTSYEQYF.

CDR3 DNA: TGCGCCAGCAGCTACGGGGACACCTGGACGACCCAGTACTTC. The encoded protein is CASSYGDTWTTQYF. The chain has TRBV5-1 and TRBJ2-5; D is perhaps TRBD1 (6 bases). The CDR3 runs to 14 residues. Germline CDR1 and CDR2: SGHRS and YFSETQ. V lost 3 bases, J lost 7 bases, and 16 bases lay in between.

V and J are TRBV11-3 and TRBJ1-4, with D possibly matching TRBD1 (6 bases). V gave up 5 bases and J gave up 2 bases, with 9 bases separating them. The CDR3 totals 14 residues. From germline, CDR1 is SGHNT and CDR2 YENEEA. The DNA for the CDR3 is TGTGCCAGCAGCCCCGGGGGCACTAATGAAAAACTGTTTTTT. As protein: CASSPGGTNEKLFF.

This sequence joins TRBV4-1 and TRBJ2-3, with 7 bases identical to TRBD2. Per the germline V gene, CDR1 is MGHRA and CDR2 is YSYEKL. After removal of 0 bases from V and 5 bases from J, the junction contained 14 bases not matched to a gene. The CDR3 contains 18 residues. CDR3 loop: CASSQDVPPSGKGDTQYF. The CDR3 DNA reads TGCGCCAGCAGCCAAGATGTCCCCCCCAGCGGGAAGGGAGATACGCAGTATTTT.

This clone has more than one count but fewer than ten. CDR3 loop: CAWNPGPYNEQFF. The CDR3 DNA reads as TGTGCCTGGAATCCGGGACCGTACAATGAGCAGTTCTTC. This sequence joins TRBV30 and TRBJ2-1; D might be TRBD1 or TRBD2, each matching 5 bases. Trimming stripped 4 bases from V and 4 bases from J, with 11 bases between. The CDR3 has 13 residues. Germline CDR1 GTSNPN, CDR2 SVGIG (reference sequence). The variable domain in full, completed from reference TRBV30 and TRBJ2-1, reads SQTIHQWPATLVQPVGSPLSLECTVEGTSNPNLYWYRQAAGRGLQLLFYSVGIGQISSEVPQNLSASRPQDRQFILSSKKLLLSDSGFYLCAWNPGPYNEQFFGPGTRLTVL.

The V call is TRBV4-2, the J call TRBJ1-1; D not certain. The CDR3 loop spans 14 amino acids. The V end lost 3 bases, the J end lost 1 base, and 9 bases lay between the germline ends. CDR1 and CDR2 (germline): LGHNA, YNFKEQ. CDR3 protein: CASSHDKPNTEAFF. The CDR3 DNA sequence: TGTGCCAGCAGCCATGACAAACCGAACACTGAAGCTTTCTTT.

The chain links TRBV19 to TRBJ2-1, with TRBD2 identical over 7 bases. The CDR3 extends over 16 amino acids. V was pared by 3 bases and J by 2 bases, with 7 bases of the junction left unmatched. Germline values: CDR1 LNHDA, CDR2 SQIVND (reference sequence). This CDR3 reads CASSMEWGGAYNEQFF. CDR3 DNA: TGTGCCAGTAGTATGGAATGGGGGGGAGCCTACAATGAGCAGTTCTTC. The full variable domain, rest sourced from reference TRBV19 and TRBJ2-1, is DGGITQSPKYLFRKEGQNVTLSCEQNLNHDAMYWYRQDPGQGLRLIYYSQIVNDFQKGDIAEGYSVSREKKESFPLTVTSAQKNPTAFYLCASSMEWGGAYNEQFFGPGTRLTVL.

The chain links TRBV19 to TRBJ1-1; D unclear. Germline V CDR1 and CDR2: LNHDA, SQIVND (reference sequence). The length of the CDR3 is 13 residues. V was pared by 5 bases and J by 7 bases, with 14 bases between. The CDR3 loop reads CASSPTLQFEAFF. The CDR3 region has the DNA TGTGCCAGTAGTCCCACCCTACAGTTTGAAGCTTTCTTT.

The chain combines TRBV4-3 with TRBJ2-5; weak D call: TRBD2 (6 bases). V lost 2 bases and J lost 5, with 15 bases in between. CDR1 is LGHNA, CDR2 YSLEER, per germline. The CDR3 is made up of 15 amino acids. CDR3 sequence reads: CASSQSPEGHETQYF. The CDR3 DNA reads TGCGCCAGCAGCCAATCGCCGGAGGGCCACGAGACCCAGTACTTC.